This TCR beta chain was sequenced during a study of response to subunit inactivated influenza vaccine. General study findings and limits: Each seasonal flu vaccination may recruit only limited new T cells, authors suggested.

One entry per CDR3 protein results from TCRdb running MiXCR on the RT-PCR reads. The repertoire includes some 500,000 distinct CDR3 sequences, 25% of them detected once, and 1.9% sits in the top ten. Germline assignment: CDR1 LGHDT and CDR2 YNNKEL (reference sequence). The CDR3 length is 15 residues. Deletions cut 7 bases from V and 6 bases from J, with 21 bases between. This clonotype came up a few times. Its cognate antigen is unknown. The sample in question was CD4+ T cells sorted from PBMCs, obtained more than 4 days after vaccination. The chain couples TRBV3-1 to TRBJ2-5; a possible D gene is TRBD2 (6 bases). The TCR sequence derives from a man in his fifties or sixties who received an inactivated influenza vaccine. CDR3 sequence (DNA): TGTGCCAGCAAACGAGACGGGAGCATGGAAAAGACCCAGTACTTC. Protein: CASKRDGSMEKTQYF.